The clone carrying this T cell receptor beta chain was found many times. Primers used for first-strand cDNA, a TRAV- and TRBV-specific set, covered both alpha and beta chains. TCRs were amplified for 15 to 20 PCR cycles with a constant-region primer and V-primer adapter. TCRdb processed the reads anew with MiXCR; each CDR3 protein has one entry. Of under 95,000 distinct CDR3 sequences in the sample, over 15% were seen once. Sample time point: before trial treatment. Advanced solid tumors lacking tumor-infiltrating lymphocytes characterized eligible patients. These data originate in a study of low-dose radiotherapy and immunotherapy resistance in tumors. Study in general: Patients of Cohort 1 had 0.5 Gy fractions every 2 weeks, which summed to 6.5 Gy.

The origin of this receptor is a male donor with prostate cancer. The specimen was PBMCs, collected before treatment.

The CDR3 reads CSGFGLAGSGEQYF. The DNA of the CDR3 is TGCAGCGGGTTTGGACTAGCGGGGTCGGGTGAGCAGTACTTC. J is TRBJ2-7 and V is TRBV29-1; 12 positions agree with TRBD2. J gave up 7 bases and V 7 bases, and 11 bases lay outside the gene matches. The germline gives CDR1 SQVTM, CDR2 ANQGSEA. The length of the CDR3 is 14 residues.